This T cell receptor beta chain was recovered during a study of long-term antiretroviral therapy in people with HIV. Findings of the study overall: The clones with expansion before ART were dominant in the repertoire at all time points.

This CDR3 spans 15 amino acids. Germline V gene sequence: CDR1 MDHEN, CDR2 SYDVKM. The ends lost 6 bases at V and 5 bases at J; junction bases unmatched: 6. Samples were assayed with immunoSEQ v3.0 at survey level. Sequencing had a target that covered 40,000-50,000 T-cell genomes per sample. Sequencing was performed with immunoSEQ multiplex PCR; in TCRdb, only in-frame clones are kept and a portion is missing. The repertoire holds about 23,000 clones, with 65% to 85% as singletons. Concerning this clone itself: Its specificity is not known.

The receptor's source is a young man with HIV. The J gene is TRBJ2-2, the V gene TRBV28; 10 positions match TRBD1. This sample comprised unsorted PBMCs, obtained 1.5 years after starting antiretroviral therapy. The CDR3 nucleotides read TGTGCCAGCAGCTGGGGGACAGGGGATACCGGGGAGCTGTTTTTT. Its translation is CASSWGTGDTGELFF.